The 24 T cell receptor beta chains below were found in one sample sequenced in a study of OX40 agonist ivuxolimab in advanced cancers. Repertoires were generated with immunoSEQ multiplex PCR, while TCRdb's copy carries only in-frame clones and drops some. The table lists about 76,000 clones, around 84% of them singletons, with roughly 2.4% in the top ten. Sequences were derived from CD4+ or CD8+ T cells sorted from blood, sampled in a trial of the OX40 agonist ivuxolimab. The receptor set was obtained from an adult with an advanced solid tumor such as melanoma, head and neck, liver or kidney cancer.

The chain carries TRBV19 and TRBJ1-1; D is perhaps TRBD1 (5 bases). The CDR3 spans 13 residues. Germline CDR1 and CDR2: LNHDA and SQIVND (reference sequence). CDR3 coding DNA: TGTGCTGCTTCCGGGACTTCAAACACTGAAGCTTTCTTT. It yields the protein CAASGTSNTEAFF.

CDR3 region: CASNAGVEETQYF. CDR3 nucleotides: TGTGCCAGCAATGCAGGGGTTGAAGAGACCCAGTACTTC. The chain links TRBV2 to TRBJ2-5, with a possible D match to TRBD1 (6 bases). The CDR3 has 13 amino acids. The germline V and J ends were trimmed by 7 bases and 3 bases, with 12 bases remaining between them. Germline loops: CDR1 SNHLY, CDR2 FYNNEI. Looking up the rest from reference TRBV2 and TRBJ2-5 gives the full variable domain: EPEVTQTPSHQVTQMGQEVILRCVPISNHLYFYWYRQILGQKVEFLVSFYNNEISEKSEIFDDQFSVERPDGSNFTLKIRSTKLEDSAMYFCASNAGVEETQYFGPGTRLLVL.

The chain uses TRBV20-1 and TRBJ1-1; unclear D gene. Germline values: CDR1 DFQATT, CDR2 SNEGSKA (reference sequence). The ends were cut back, 2 bases at V and 10 bases at J, with 8 bases in the middle. This CDR3 region has 10 residues. The DNA for the CDR3 is TGCAGTGCTAGATCGAAAGGAGCTTTCTTT. Its protein is CSARSKGAFF.

The CDR3, as DNA: TGTGCCTGGAGCCCCCCCGGGGCTTCGGAAAAACTGTTTTTT. Translation: CAWSPPGASEKLFF. The chain carries TRBV30 and TRBJ1-4; D is possibly TRBD1 (5 bases). With 3 bases removed from V and 8 bases from J, the gap between germline ends came to 16 bases. The CDR3 consists of 14 residues. In germline, CDR1 is GTSNPN, CDR2 SVGIG (reference sequence).

The chain carries TRBV11-2 and TRBJ2-5, with TRBD2 identical over 8 bases. Germline trimming cut 5 bases from V and 5 bases from J; bases unmatched to any gene: 10. CDR3 size: 15 residues. Germline V gene data show CDR1 as SGHAT and CDR2 as FQNNGV. The CDR3 loop reads CASSIGLAWGETQYF. The CDR3 DNA sequence: TGTGCCAGCAGCATCGGACTAGCCTGGGGGGAGACCCAGTACTTC. The full variable domain, rest sourced from reference TRBV11-2 and TRBJ2-5, is EAGVAQSPRYKIIEKRQSVAFWCNPISGHATLYWYQQILGQGPKLLIQFQNNGVVDDSQLPKDRFSAERLKGVDSTLKIQPAKLEDSAVYLCASSIGLAWGETQYFGPGTRLLVL.

This clone was seen just once. The chain employs TRBV28 and TRBJ1-2; D remains unclear. The germline gives CDR1 MDHEN, CDR2 SYDVKM. Trimming took 6 bases from V and 3 from J, leaving 23 bases between them. CDR3 length: 17 residues. The CDR3 reads CASRGQLSHAEYYGYTF. The CDR3 coding sequence is TGTGCCAGCAGAGGTCAGTTAAGTCACGCAGAATACTATGGCTACACCTTC.

This chain connects TRBV2 to TRBJ2-5; D is ambiguous. Germline CDR1 reads SNHLY; CDR2 reads FYNNEI. V was shortened by 6 bases and J by 9 bases, with 23 bases between the two germline ends. There are 15 residues in the CDR3. The CDR3 region is CASRPPGYLVKAQYF. As DNA, the CDR3 is TGTGCCAGCAGACCTCCCGGCTACCTAGTGAAGGCCCAGTACTTC. The variable domain in full, completed from reference TRBV2 and TRBJ2-5, reads EPEVTQTPSHQVTQMGQEVILRCVPISNHLYFYWYRQILGQKVEFLVSFYNNEISEKSEIFDDQFSVERPDGSNFTLKIRSTKLEDSAMYFCASRPPGYLVKAQYFGPGTRLLVL.

The chain combines TRBV28 with TRBJ1-5; D is unresolved. CDR3 length: 14 residues. Germline V gene lookup returns CDR1 MDHEN and CDR2 SYDVKM. The V end was cut by 1 base, the J end by 4 bases, with 8 bases between. The CDR3 sequence is CASSLSVGNQPQHF. The DNA for the CDR3 is TGTGCCAGCAGTTTATCGGTGGGGAATCAGCCCCAGCATTTT.

V and J are TRBV2 and TRBJ1-4; 7 bases align to TRBD1. V was pared by 7 bases and J by 7 bases, with 9 bases of the junction left unmatched. This CDR3 is 14 amino acids long. Germline CDR1 and CDR2: SNHLY and FYNNEI. CDR3: CASTETGQSEKLFF. CDR3 nucleotide sequence: TGTGCCAGCACCGAAACGGGACAGAGTGAAAAACTGTTTTTT.

V and J are TRBV7-3 and TRBJ2-3, with no clear D. V lost 5 bases and J 3 bases, leaving 12 bases between the germline ends. The CDR3 covers 14 residues. CDR1 is SGHTA, CDR2 FQGTGA, per germline. CDR3 region: CASSPDHETDTQYF. CDR3 DNA sequence: TGTGCCAGCAGCCCCGACCACGAGACAGATACGCAGTATTTT.

The chain combines TRBV18 with TRBJ2-1; 7 bases fit TRBD1. This CDR3 region has 15 residues. Germline V gives CDR1 KGHSH, CDR2 LQKENI. J lost 7 bases, V lost 3 bases, and 9 bases had no gene match. CDR3 in DNA: TGTGCCAGCTCACCTCTCCGACAGGGTCCGAATGAGCAGTTCTTC. This codes for CASSPLRQGPNEQFF.

This sequence joins TRBV7-9 and TRBJ2-7; D not resolved. The CDR3 length is 12 residues. Germline V gene lookup returns CDR1 SEHNR and CDR2 FQNEAQ (reference sequence). V lost 5 bases and J 6 bases, leaving 11 bases between the germline ends. The CDR3 loop is CASSGRTAEQYV. The CDR3 DNA is TGTGCCAGCAGCGGACGGACGGCCGAGCAGTACGTC.

CDR3 region: CAWGHGGQQYF. The CDR3 DNA follows: TGTGCCTGGGGGCACGGGGGACAGCAGTACTTC. The chain employs TRBV30 and TRBJ2-7; a possible D gene is TRBD2 (6 bases). Trimming took off 5 bases at V and 8 bases at J, with 13 bases between the two ends. The CDR3 is 11 residues long. From germline, CDR1 is GTSNPN and CDR2 SVGIG (reference sequence).

The chain uses TRBV27 and TRBJ2-7, with unresolved D. V lost 2 bases, J lost 2 bases, and 7 bases lay in between. This CDR3 is built from 13 residues. Germline CDR1 reads MNHEY; CDR2 reads SMNVEV (reference sequence). Here the CDR3 reads CASSLSPPYEQYF. The CDR3 region has the DNA TGTGCCAGCAGTTTAAGTCCCCCCTACGAGCAGTACTTC.

The rearrangement links TRBV2 to TRBJ2-5; D possibly corresponds to TRBD2 (5 bases). CDR1 SNHLY and CDR2 FYNNEI come from the germline V gene. The germline V and J ends were trimmed by 4 bases and 1 base, with 10 bases remaining between them. The CDR3 spans 14 residues. The CDR3 here is CASSVERAQETQYF. The CDR3 coding sequence is TGTGCCAGCAGTGTTGAGAGGGCCCAAGAGACCCAGTACTTC.

The V call is TRBV28, the J call TRBJ1-1; D unclear. Trimming pared 3 bases from V and 1 base from J, leaving 15 bases between. The CDR3 has 16 amino acids. Germline assignment: CDR1 MDHEN and CDR2 SYDVKM. The CDR3 spells CASSLDLKAGNTEAFF. CDR3 sequence (DNA): TGTGCCAGCAGTTTGGACCTGAAAGCGGGGAACACTGAAGCTTTCTTT. The whole variable domain, filled in from reference TRBV28 and TRBJ1-1, reads DVKVTQSSRYLVKRTGEKVFLECVQDMDHENMFWYRQDPGLGLRLIYFSYDVKMKEKGDIPEGYSVSREKKERFSLILESASTNQTSMYLCASSLDLKAGNTEAFFGQGTRLTVV.

The V gene is TRBV25-1, the J gene TRBJ2-1; 8 bases agree with TRBD2. Trimming took 4 bases from V and 10 from J; bases not matched to a gene: 6. The germline CDR1 and CDR2 sequences are MGHDK and SYGVNS. The CDR3 runs to 13 residues. CDR3 nucleotide sequence: TGTGCCAGCAGTGTAGCCGGGGGGGTAGAGCAGTTCTTC. This sequence encodes CASSVAGGVEQFF.

The CDR3 spells CASSPGGQHNQPQHF. DNA for the CDR3: TGTGCCAGCTCACCAGGCGGGCAGCACAATCAGCCCCAGCATTTT. V and J are TRBV18 and TRBJ1-5; D remains unclear. The CDR3 contains 15 residues. Trimming left V 2 bases short and J 3 bases short, with 11 bases between. CDR1 is KGHSH, CDR2 LQKENI, per germline.

Only a few counts were recorded for this clone. The rearrangement links TRBV2 to TRBJ1-2, with a weak D call TRBD1 (6 bases). Germline V gene data show CDR1 as SNHLY and CDR2 as FYNNEI. The CDR3 consists of 13 residues. The V gene lost 4 bases and the J gene lost 10 bases, with 16 bases spanning the gap. In DNA, the CDR3 is TGTGCCAGCAGTGTTAACAGGGATTTAGACTACACCTTC. This gives the protein CASSVNRDLDYTF.

This sequence joins TRBV18 and TRBJ2-5, with D maybe TRBD2 (6 bases). This CDR3 has 14 amino acids. Trimming left V 0 bases short and J 3 bases short, with 8 bases between. Germline V gene sequence: CDR1 KGHSH, CDR2 LQKENI. CDR3 residues: CASSPPEGKETQYF. The CDR3 DNA reads as TGTGCCAGCTCACCACCGGAGGGTAAAGAGACCCAGTACTTC.

This clone was counted once. V gene TRBV10-1 combines with J gene TRBJ2-3; a weak D match, TRBD1 (6 bases). Germline CDR1 WNHNN, CDR2 SYGVQD (reference sequence). Deletions cut 8 bases from V and 5 bases from J, with 23 bases between. This CDR3 comprises 16 residues. The CDR3 loop is CASSTGSGRGVDTQYF. The CDR3 region has the DNA TGCGCCAGCTCTACTGGATCGGGCAGGGGCGTAGATACGCAGTATTTT.

This clone is a singleton in its sample. The same CDR3 can be traced to other DNA sequences in this sample. This chain uses TRBV6-5 with TRBJ1-1; 11 bases are shared with TRBD1. Germline-derived CDR1 and CDR2 are MNHEY and SVGAGI. This CDR3 has 15 residues. J gave up 7 bases and V 6 bases, and 10 bases lay outside the gene matches. This CDR3 reads CASRLGTGGFLEAFF. CDR3 bases: TGTGCCAGCAGACTTGGGACAGGGGGATTCCTTGAAGCTTTCTTT.

This clone was detected only once. This chain uses TRBV2 with TRBJ1-6, with no clear D. The CDR3 has 15 residues. Per germline, CDR1 SNHLY and CDR2 FYNNEI. The germline V and J ends were trimmed by 5 bases and 5 bases, with 13 bases remaining between them. The DNA for the CDR3 is TGTGCCAGCAGTCAGTCCGGGCCAAATAATTCACCCCTCCACTTT. It is translated as CASSQSGPNNSPLHF.

The rearrangement joins TRBV7-3 to TRBJ2-7; TRBD2 aligns across 12 bases. The CDR3 length is 14 residues. Germline V lookup: CDR1 SGHTA, CDR2 FQGTGA. V gave up 5 bases and J gave up 4 bases; unmatched junction bases: 3. Here the CDR3 reads CASSLAGGRYEQYF. The CDR3 coding sequence is TGTGCCAGCAGCCTAGCGGGGGGGCGGTACGAGCAGTACTTC. The full variable domain, its missing parts supplied by reference TRBV7-3 and TRBJ2-7, is GAGVSQTPSNKVTEKGKYVELRCDPISGHTALYWYRQSLGQGPEFLIYFQGTGAADDSGLPNDRFFAVRPEGSVSTLKIQRTERGDSAVYLCASSLAGGRYEQYFGPGTRLTVT.